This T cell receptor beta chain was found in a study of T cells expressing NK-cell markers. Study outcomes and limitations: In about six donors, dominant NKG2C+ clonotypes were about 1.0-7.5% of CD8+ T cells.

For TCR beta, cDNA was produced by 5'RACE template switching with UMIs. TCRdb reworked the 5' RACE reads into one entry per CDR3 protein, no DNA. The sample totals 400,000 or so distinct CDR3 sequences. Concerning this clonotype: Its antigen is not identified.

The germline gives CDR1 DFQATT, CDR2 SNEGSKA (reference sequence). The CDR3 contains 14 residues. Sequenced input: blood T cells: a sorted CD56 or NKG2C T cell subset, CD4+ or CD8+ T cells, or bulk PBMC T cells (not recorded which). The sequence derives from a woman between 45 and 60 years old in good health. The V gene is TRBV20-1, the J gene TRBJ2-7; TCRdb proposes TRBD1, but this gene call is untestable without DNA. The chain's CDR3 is CSAGPGQGASEQYF.